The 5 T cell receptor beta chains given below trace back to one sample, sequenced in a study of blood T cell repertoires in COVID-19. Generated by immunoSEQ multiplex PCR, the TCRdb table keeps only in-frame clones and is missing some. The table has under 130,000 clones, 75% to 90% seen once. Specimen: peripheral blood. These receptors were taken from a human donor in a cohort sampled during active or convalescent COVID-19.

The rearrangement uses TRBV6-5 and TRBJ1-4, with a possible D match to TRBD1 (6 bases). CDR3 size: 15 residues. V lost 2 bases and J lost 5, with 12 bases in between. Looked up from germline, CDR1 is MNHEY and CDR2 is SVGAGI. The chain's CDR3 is CASSYKQGKNEKLFF. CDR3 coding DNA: TGTGCCAGCAGTTACAAACAGGGCAAGAATGAAAAACTGTTTTTT.

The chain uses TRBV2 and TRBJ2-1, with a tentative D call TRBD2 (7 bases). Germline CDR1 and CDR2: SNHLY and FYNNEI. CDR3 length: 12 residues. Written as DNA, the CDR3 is TGTAAGGGGCGGGGGCCCTTCGATGAGCAGTTCTTC. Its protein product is CKGRGPFDEQFF.

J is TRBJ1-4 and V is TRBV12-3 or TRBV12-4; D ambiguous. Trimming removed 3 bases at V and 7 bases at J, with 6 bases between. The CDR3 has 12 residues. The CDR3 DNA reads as TGTGCCAGCAGTTTGCGGGGTGAAAAACTGTTTTTT. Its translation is CASSLRGEKLFF.

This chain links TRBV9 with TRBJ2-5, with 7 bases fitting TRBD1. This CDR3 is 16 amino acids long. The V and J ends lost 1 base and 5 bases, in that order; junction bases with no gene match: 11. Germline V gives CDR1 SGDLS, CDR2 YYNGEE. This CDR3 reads CASSVRIGGSGETQYF. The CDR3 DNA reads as TGTGCCAGCAGCGTAAGGATAGGGGGCAGTGGGGAGACCCAGTACTTC.

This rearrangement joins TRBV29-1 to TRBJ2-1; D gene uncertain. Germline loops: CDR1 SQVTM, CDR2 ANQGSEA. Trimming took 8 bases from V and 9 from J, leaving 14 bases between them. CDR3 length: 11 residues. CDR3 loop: CSPRWRGEQFF. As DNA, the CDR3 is TGCAGCCCGCGTTGGAGAGGTGAGCAGTTCTTC.